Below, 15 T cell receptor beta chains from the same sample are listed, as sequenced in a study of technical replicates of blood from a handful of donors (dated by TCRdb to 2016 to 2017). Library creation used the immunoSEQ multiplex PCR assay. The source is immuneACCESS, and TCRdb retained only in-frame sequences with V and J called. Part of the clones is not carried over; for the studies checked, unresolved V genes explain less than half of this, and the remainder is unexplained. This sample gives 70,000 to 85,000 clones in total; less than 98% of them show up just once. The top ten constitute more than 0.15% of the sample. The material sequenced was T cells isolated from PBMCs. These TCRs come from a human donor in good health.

Here the CDR3 DNA reads TGCGCCAGCAGCTTGGAAAGAGGGGAGGATGGCTACACCTTC. It yields the protein CASSLERGEDGYTF. The V call is TRBV5-1, the J call TRBJ1-2; D may be TRBD1 (5 bases). The V end lost 0 bases, the J end lost 6 bases, and 12 bases lay between the germline ends. CDR1 and CDR2 (germline): SGHRS, YFSETQ. The CDR3 covers 14 residues.

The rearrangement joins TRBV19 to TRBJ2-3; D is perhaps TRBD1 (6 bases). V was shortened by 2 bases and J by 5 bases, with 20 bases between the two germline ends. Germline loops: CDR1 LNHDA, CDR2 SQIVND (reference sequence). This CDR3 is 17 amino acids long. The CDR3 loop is CASSINGGRGKIDTQYF. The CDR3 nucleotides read TGTGCCAGTAGTATAAACGGCGGCAGGGGTAAGATAGATACGCAGTATTTT. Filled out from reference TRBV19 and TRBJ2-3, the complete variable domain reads DGGITQSPKYLFRKEGQNVTLSCEQNLNHDAMYWYRQDPGQGLRLIYYSQIVNDFQKGDIAEGYSVSREKKESFPLTVTSAQKNPTAFYLCASSINGGRGKIDTQYFGPGTRLTVL.

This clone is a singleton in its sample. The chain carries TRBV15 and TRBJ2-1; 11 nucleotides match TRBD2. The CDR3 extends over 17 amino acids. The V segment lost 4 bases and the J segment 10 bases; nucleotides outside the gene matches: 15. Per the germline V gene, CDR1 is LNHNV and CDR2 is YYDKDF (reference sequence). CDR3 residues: CATSMDRVAGGPGEQFF. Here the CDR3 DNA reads TGTGCCACCAGCATGGACCGAGTAGCGGGGGGGCCTGGAGAGCAGTTCTTC.

CDR3 sequence reads: CASSDRGGKNQPQHF. CDR3 nucleotide sequence: TGCGCCAGCAGTGATCGCGGGGGCAAAAATCAGCCCCAGCATTTT. This chain links TRBV10-2 with TRBJ1-5; weak D call: TRBD1 (6 bases). Germline V CDR1 and CDR2: WSHSY, SAAADI. Trimming took 3 bases from V and 4 from J, leaving 13 bases between them. The CDR3 length is 15 residues.

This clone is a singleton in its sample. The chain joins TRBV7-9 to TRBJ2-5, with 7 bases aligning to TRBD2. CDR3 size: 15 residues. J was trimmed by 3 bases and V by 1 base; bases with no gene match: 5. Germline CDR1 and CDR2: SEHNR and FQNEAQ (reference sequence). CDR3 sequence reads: CASSLGLGGKETQYF. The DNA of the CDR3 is TGTGCCAGCAGCTTAGGGCTGGGAGGGAAAGAGACCCAGTACTTC.

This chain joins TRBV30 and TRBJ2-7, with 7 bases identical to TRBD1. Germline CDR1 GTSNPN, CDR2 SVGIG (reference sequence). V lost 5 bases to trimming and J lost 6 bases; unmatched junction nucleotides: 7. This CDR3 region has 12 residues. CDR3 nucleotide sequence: TGTGCCTGGGCCGACAGGGCGAGCGAGCAGTACTTC. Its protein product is CAWADRASEQYF.

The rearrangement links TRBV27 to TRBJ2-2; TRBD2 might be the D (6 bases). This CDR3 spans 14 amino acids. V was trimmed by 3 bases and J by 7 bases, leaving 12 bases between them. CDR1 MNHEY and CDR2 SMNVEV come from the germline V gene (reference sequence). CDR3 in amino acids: CASSLGREDGELFF. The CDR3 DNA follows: TGTGCCAGCAGTTTGGGCAGGGAGGACGGGGAGCTGTTTTTT.

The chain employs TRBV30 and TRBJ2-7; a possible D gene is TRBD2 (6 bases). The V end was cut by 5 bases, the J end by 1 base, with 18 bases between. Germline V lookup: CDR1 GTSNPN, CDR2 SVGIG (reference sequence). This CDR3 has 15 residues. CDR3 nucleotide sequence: TGTGCCTGGGCCTGGGGGGACGAGGGATCCTACGAGCAGTACTTC. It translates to CAWAWGDEGSYEQYF.

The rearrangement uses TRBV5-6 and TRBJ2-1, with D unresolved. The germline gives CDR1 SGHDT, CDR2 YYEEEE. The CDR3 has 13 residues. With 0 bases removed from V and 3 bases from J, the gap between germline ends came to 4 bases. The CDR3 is CASSLVVYNEQFF. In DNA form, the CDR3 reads TGTGCCAGCAGCTTGGTAGTCTACAATGAGCAGTTCTTC.

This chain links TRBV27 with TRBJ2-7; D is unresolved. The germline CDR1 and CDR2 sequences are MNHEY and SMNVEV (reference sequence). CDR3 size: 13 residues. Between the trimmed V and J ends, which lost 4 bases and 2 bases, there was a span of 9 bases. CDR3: CASSSNRAYEQYF. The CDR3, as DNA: TGTGCCAGCAGTTCAAACAGAGCCTACGAGCAGTACTTC.

The CDR3 protein is CASSFPGRDEQYF. In DNA form, the CDR3 reads TGTGCCAGCAGCTTTCCAGGGAGGGACGAGCAGTACTTC. This rearrangement joins TRBV11-2 to TRBJ2-7; 7 bases map to TRBD2. The V segment lost 3 bases and the J segment 5 bases; nucleotides outside the gene matches: 4. The CDR3 spans 13 residues. Germline CDR1 is SGHAT and CDR2 is FQNNGV. Supplemented by reference TRBV11-2 and TRBJ2-7, the full variable domain reads EAGVAQSPRYKIIEKRQSVAFWCNPISGHATLYWYQQILGQGPKLLIQFQNNGVVDDSQLPKDRFSAERLKGVDSTLKIQPAKLEDSAVYLCASSFPGRDEQYFGPGTRLTVT.

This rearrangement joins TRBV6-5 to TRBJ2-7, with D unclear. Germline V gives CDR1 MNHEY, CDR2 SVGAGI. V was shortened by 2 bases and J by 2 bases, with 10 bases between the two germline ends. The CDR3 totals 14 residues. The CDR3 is CASSYEASTYEQYF. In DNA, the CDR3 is TGTGCCAGCAGTTACGAGGCCAGTACCTACGAGCAGTACTTC.

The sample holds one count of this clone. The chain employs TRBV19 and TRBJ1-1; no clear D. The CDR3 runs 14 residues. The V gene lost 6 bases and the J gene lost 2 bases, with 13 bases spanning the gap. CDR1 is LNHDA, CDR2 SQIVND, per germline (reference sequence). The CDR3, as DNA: TGTGCCAGTAGCCCTTTGACGGGAAACACTGAAGCTTTCTTT. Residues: CASSPLTGNTEAFF.

The DNA for the CDR3 is TGTGCCAGCAGTGCACCCCCAGGCCATGAGCAGTTCTTC. This translates into CASSAPPGHEQFF. V gene TRBV28 combines with J gene TRBJ2-1; D remains unclear. The CDR3 has 13 residues. V was shortened by 5 bases and J by 8 bases, with 13 bases between the two germline ends. Germline V lookup: CDR1 MDHEN, CDR2 SYDVKM. Based on the CDR3 plus reference TRBV28 and TRBJ2-1, the full variable domain is DVKVTQSSRYLVKRTGEKVFLECVQDMDHENMFWYRQDPGLGLRLIYFSYDVKMKEKGDIPEGYSVSREKKERFSLILESASTNQTSMYLCASSAPPGHEQFFGPGTRLTVL.

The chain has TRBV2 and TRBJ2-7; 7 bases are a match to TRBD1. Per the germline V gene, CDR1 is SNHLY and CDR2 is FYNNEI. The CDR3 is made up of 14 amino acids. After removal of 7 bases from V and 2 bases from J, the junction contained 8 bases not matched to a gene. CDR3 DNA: TGTGCCAGCAACCCAACGACAGGGACCTACGAGCAGTACTTC. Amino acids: CASNPTTGTYEQYF.